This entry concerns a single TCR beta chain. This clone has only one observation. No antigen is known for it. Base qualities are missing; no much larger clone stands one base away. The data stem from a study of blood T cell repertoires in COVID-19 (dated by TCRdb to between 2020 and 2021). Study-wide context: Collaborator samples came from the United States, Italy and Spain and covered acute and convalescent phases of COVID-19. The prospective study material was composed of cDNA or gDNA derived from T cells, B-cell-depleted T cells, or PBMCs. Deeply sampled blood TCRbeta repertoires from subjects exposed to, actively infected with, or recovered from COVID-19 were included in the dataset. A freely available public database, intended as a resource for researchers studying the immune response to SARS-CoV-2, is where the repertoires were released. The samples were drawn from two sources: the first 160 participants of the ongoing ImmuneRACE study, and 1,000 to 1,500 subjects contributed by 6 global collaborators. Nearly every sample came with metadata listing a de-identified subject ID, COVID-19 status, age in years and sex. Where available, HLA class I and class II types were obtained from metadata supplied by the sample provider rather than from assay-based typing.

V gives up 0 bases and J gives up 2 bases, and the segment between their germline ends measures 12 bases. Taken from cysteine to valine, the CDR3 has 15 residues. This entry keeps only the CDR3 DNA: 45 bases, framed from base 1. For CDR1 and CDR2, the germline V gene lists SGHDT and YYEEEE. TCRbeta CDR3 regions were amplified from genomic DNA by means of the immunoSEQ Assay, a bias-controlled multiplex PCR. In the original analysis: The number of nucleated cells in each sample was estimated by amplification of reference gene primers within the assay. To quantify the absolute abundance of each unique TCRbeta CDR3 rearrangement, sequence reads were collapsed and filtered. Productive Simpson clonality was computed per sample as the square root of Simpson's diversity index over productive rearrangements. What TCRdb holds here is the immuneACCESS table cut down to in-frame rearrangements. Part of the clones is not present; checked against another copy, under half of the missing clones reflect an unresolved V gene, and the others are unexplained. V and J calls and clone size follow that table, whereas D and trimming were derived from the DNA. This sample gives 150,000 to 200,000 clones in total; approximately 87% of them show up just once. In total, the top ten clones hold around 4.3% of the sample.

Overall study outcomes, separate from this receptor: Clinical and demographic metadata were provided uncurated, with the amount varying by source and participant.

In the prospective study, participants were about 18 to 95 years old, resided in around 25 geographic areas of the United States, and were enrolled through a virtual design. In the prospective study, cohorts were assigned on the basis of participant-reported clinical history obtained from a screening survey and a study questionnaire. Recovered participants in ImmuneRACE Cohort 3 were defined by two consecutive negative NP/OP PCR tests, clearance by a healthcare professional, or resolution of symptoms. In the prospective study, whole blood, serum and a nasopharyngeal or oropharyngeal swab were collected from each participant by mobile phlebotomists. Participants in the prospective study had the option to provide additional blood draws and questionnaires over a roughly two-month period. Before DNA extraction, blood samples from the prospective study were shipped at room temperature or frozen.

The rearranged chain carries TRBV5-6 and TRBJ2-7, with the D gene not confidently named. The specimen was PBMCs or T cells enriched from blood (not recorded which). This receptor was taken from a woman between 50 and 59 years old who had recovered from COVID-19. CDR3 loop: CASSLGGSPTYEQYV. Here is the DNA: TGTGCCAGCAGCTTGGGTGGCAGTCCCACCTACGAGCAGTACGTC.